The 9 T cell receptor beta chains below come from one sample, sequenced in a study of siplizumab effects on memory and regulatory T cells. This table comes from immunoSEQ multiplex PCR, and its TCRdb copy is limited to in-frame clones, with some not included. The sample has 100,000 or so clones, around 95% seen once; the top ten hold around 0.6%. The sequenced sample consisted of Tregs sorted from blood. The receptor source for this set is a human donor in good health.

The gene calls are TRBV1 and TRBJ1-5; the table's D call TRBD1 went unverified against the DNA. TRBV1 has pseudogene status. The CDR3 has 14 amino acids. Written as DNA, the CDR3 is TGCACCAGCAGCCAAGGGCCTAGCAATCAGCCCCAGCATTTT. Protein product: CTSSQGPSNQPQHF.

The chain recombines TRBV5-6 with TRBJ1-2; D gene ambiguous. CDR1 and CDR2 from the germline V gene are SGHDT and YYEEEE. This CDR3 is 14 amino acids long. The ends were cut back, 0 bases at V and 2 bases at J, with 8 bases in the middle. The CDR3 sequence: CASSLGGVNYGYTF. The CDR3 DNA sequence: TGTGCCAGCAGCTTGGGAGGCGTCAACTATGGCTACACCTTC.

The gene calls are TRBV11-2 and TRBJ2-3; D is unresolved. The V and J ends lost 3 bases and 6 bases respectively, with 10 bases between them. The length of the CDR3 is 13 residues. Germline CDR1 is SGHAT and CDR2 is FQNNGV. The CDR3 is CASSFGRLDTQYF. CDR3 DNA: TGTGCCAGCAGCTTCGGCAGGCTGGATACGCAGTATTTT. Using reference TRBV11-2 and TRBJ2-3 for the parts outside the CDR3, the full variable domain is EAGVAQSPRYKIIEKRQSVAFWCNPISGHATLYWYQQILGQGPKLLIQFQNNGVVDDSQLPKDRFSAERLKGVDSTLKIQPAKLEDSAVYLCASSFGRLDTQYFGPGTRLTVL.

The genes are TRBV29-1 and TRBJ2-1, with 11 bases matching TRBD2. The V segment lost 7 bases and the J segment 7 bases; nucleotides outside the gene matches: 6. This CDR3 comprises 13 residues. Germline lookup yields CDR1 SQVTM and CDR2 ANQGSEA. CDR3 loop: CSARGLAVNEQFF. CDR3 sequence (DNA): TGCAGCGCCAGGGGACTAGCGGTGAATGAGCAGTTCTTC.

The V and J genes are TRBV25-1 and TRBJ1-6; D uncertain. This CDR3 is built from 13 residues. The V end lost 6 bases, the J end lost 7 bases, and 10 bases lay between the germline ends. From germline, CDR1 is MGHDK and CDR2 SYGVNS. The CDR3 DNA is TGTGCCAGCAGCGACGGAAGAAATTCACCCCTCCACTTT. It specifies CASSDGRNSPLHF.

V gene TRBV10-2 combines with J gene TRBJ2-2, with 7 bases aligning to TRBD1. With 7 bases clipped from V and 4 bases from J, the junction kept 0 bases outside the gene matches. This CDR3 has 12 residues. CDR1 and CDR2 (germline): WSHSY, SAAADI. CDR3 DNA sequence: TGCGCCAGCAACAGGGGCACCGGGGAGCTGTTTTTT. Protein product: CASNRGTGELFF.

V and J are TRBV7-9 and TRBJ2-7, with 12 bases lining up with TRBD2. V was pared by 4 bases and J by 3 bases, with 1 base of the junction left unmatched. Germline V CDR1 and CDR2: SEHNR, FQNEAQ (reference sequence). This CDR3 is 14 amino acids long. CDR3 DNA: TGTGCCAGCAGCTCACTAGCGGGGGGCTACGAGCAGTACTTC. It yields the protein CASSSLAGGYEQYF.

This sequence joins TRBV6-1 and TRBJ2-5; 15 bases are a match to TRBD2. The CDR3 has 16 amino acids. CDR1 is MNHNS, CDR2 SASEGT, per germline. Unmatched junction bases numbered 0, after V lost 3 bases and J lost 1 base. The CDR3 sequence is CASSEGLAGGQETQYF. In DNA form, the CDR3 reads TGTGCCAGCAGTGAGGGACTAGCGGGAGGCCAAGAGACCCAGTACTTC.

This clone was recorded once. The chain combines TRBV2 with TRBJ2-2, with 9 bases fitting TRBD1. The CDR3 extends over 16 amino acids. Germline V gene lookup returns CDR1 SNHLY and CDR2 FYNNEI. After removal of 5 bases from V and 6 bases from J, the junction contained 10 bases not matched to a gene. The CDR3 DNA reads TGTGCCAGCAGTTATCCGGGACAGGGAGCGGCCGGGGAGCTGTTTTTT. It encodes CASSYPGQGAAGELFF.